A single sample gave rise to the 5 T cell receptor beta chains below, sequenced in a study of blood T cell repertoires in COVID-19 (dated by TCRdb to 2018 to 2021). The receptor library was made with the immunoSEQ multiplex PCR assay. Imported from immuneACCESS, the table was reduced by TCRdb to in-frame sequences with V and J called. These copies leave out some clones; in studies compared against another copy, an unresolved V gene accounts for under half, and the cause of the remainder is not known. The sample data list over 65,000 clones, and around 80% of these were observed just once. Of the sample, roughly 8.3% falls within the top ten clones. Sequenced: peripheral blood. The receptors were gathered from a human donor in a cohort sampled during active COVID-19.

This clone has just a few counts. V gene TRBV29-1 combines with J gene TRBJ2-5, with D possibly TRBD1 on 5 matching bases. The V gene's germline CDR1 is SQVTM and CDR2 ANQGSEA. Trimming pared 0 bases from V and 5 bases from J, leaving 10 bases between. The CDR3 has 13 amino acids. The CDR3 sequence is CSVEDPGLETQYF. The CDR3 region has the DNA TGCAGCGTTGAAGACCCAGGGTTGGAGACCCAGTACTTC. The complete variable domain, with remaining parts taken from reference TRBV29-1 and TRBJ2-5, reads SAVISQKPSRDICQRGTSLTIQCQVDSQVTMMFWYRQQPGQSLTLIATANQGSEATYESGFVIDKFPISRPNLTFSTLTVSNMSPEDSSIYLCSVEDPGLETQYFGPGTRLLVL.

In DNA form, the CDR3 reads TGTGCCAGCAGTCGTGGACTTACTAGGGAGCAGTACTTC. It is translated as CASSRGLTREQYF. The chain is built from TRBV12-3 or TRBV12-4 and TRBJ2-7, with D possibly being TRBD2 (5 bases). Deletions cut 5 bases from V and 7 bases from J, with 15 bases between. The CDR3 totals 13 residues.

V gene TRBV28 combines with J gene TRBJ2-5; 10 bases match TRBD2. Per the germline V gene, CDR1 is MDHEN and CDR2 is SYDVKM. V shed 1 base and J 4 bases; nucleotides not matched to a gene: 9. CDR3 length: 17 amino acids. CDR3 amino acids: CASSLSPLAGVVETQYF. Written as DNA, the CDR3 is TGTGCCAGCAGTTTATCCCCTCTAGCGGGAGTTGTAGAGACCCAGTACTTC.

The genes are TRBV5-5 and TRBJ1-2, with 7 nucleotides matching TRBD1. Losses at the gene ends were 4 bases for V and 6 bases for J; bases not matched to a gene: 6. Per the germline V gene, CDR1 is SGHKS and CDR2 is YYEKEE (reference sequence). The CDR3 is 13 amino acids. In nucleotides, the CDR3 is TGTGCCAGCAGCCCGGGACAGTCCAATGGCTACACCTTC. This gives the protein CASSPGQSNGYTF. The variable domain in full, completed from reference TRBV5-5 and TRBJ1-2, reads DAGVTQSPTHLIKTRGQQVTLRCSPISGHKSVSWYQQVLGQGPQFIFQYYEKEERGRGNFPDRFSARQFPNYSSELNVNALLLGDSALYLCASSPGQSNGYTFGSGTRLTVV.

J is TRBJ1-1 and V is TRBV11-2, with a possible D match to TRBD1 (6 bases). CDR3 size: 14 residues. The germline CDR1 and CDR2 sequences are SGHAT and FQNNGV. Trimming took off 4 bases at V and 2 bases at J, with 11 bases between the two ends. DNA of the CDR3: TGTGCCAGCAGCTCACCCAGGGGTAACACTGAAGCTTTCTTT. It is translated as CASSSPRGNTEAFF.